The present entry profiles one T cell receptor beta chain with its context. As yet, its antigen is unknown. This sample was taken from a study of cytomegalovirus exposure and HLA in healthy donors. Study-wide results and caveats: Data from an earlier analysis indicated that most TCR beta V segments were productive either about 87% or about 30% of the time. What was likely a sequencing artifact was a cluster of highly shared sequence variants.

The primer mix had 60 Vbeta and 13 Jbeta primers. Repertoires were generated with immunoSEQ multiplex PCR, while TCRdb's copy carries only in-frame clones and drops some. The table includes around 130,000 clones, around 77% detected once. This TCR came from a woman in her forties or fifties in good health and CMV-seronegative. Sequencing was carried out using PBMCs.

The CDR3 DNA reads as TGTGCCAGCAGTCCCTGGGCAGGTCTCTTCAGTGATACGCAGTATTTT. Its translation is CASSPWAGLFSDTQYF. V usage is TRBV28 and J usage is TRBJ2-3, with unresolved D. Germline V gives CDR1 MDHEN, CDR2 SYDVKM. The V gene lost 5 bases and the J gene lost 6 bases, with 21 bases spanning the gap. The length of the CDR3 is 16 residues.